These 10 T cell receptor beta chains came from one sample sequenced in a study of CD8+ T cells in alopecia areata. After isolation, RNA underwent reverse transcription to generate cDNA as the sequencing template. Only in-frame clones appear in the TCRdb table, and some are missing; sequencing was by immunoSEQ multiplex PCR. The table shows 45,000 to 60,000 clones, with 96% occurring only once. This specimen was CD8+ T cells sorted from blood, taken at week 0. The receptors originated from a human donor with alopecia areata.

The gene calls are TRBV27 and TRBJ1-5, with TRBD1 matching over 7 bases. CDR3 length equals 17 residues. Germline lookup yields CDR1 MNHEY and CDR2 SMNVEV (reference sequence). The trim removed 1 base at V and 2 bases at J, leaving 8 bases unmatched. This chain's CDR3 is CASSLYSTGMGNQPQHF. The CDR3 DNA follows: TGTGCCAGCAGTTTATATTCGACAGGGATGGGCAATCAGCCCCAGCATTTT.

This chain connects TRBV30 to TRBJ2-2; TRBD1 is a possible D gene (6 bases). The CDR3 extends over 15 amino acids. CDR1 and CDR2 (germline): GTSNPN, SVGIG (reference sequence). The V end was cut by 3 bases, the J end by 0 bases, with 11 bases between. The CDR3 coding sequence is TGTGCCTGGAGGGACAGTACCCCGAACACCGGGGAGCTGTTTTTT. Protein: CAWRDSTPNTGELFF. Full variable domain (missing parts from reference TRBV30 and TRBJ2-2): SQTIHQWPATLVQPVGSPLSLECTVEGTSNPNLYWYRQAAGRGLQLLFYSVGIGQISSEVPQNLSASRPQDRQFILSSKKLLLSDSGFYLCAWRDSTPNTGELFFGEGSRLTVL.

The chain combines TRBV5-6 with TRBJ1-1; 10 bases align to TRBD1. Germline V gene sequence: CDR1 SGHDT, CDR2 YYEEEE. V lost 4 bases to trimming and J lost 5 bases; unmatched junction nucleotides: 5. There are 14 residues in the CDR3. CDR3 protein: CASSRGQGRTEAFF. DNA for the CDR3: TGTGCCAGCAGCCGGGGACAGGGGCGGACTGAAGCTTTCTTT. Filled out from reference TRBV5-6 and TRBJ1-1, the complete variable domain reads DAGVTQSPTHLIKTRGQQVTLRCSPKSGHDTVSWYQQALGQGPQFIFQYYEEEERQRGNFPDRFSGHQFPNYSSELNVNALLLGDSALYLCASSRGQGRTEAFFGQGTRLTVV.

This sequence joins TRBV6-5 and TRBJ2-2; D ambiguous. Germline V gene sequence: CDR1 MNHEY, CDR2 SVGAGI. CDR3 length equals 11 residues. Trimming took off 8 bases at V and 7 bases at J, with 8 bases between the two ends. The CDR3 region is CASRRGGELFF. As DNA, the CDR3 is TGTGCCAGCCGGCGTGGCGGGGAGCTGTTTTTT.

The V and J genes are TRBV19 and TRBJ2-3; 9 bases match TRBD2. CDR3 length: 16 amino acids. V shed 7 bases, J shed 2 bases, and the junction held 10 bases outside the gene matches. The germline V gene has CDR1 LNHDA and CDR2 SQIVND (reference sequence). Here the CDR3 reads CASMIAGASTTDTQYF. CDR3 nucleotide sequence: TGTGCCAGTATGATAGCGGGGGCCTCCACCACAGATACGCAGTATTTT.

The V and J genes are TRBV7-9 and TRBJ2-1; possible D gene TRBD2, 6 bases. Trimming took off 4 bases at V and 5 bases at J, with 18 bases between the two ends. CDR1 SEHNR and CDR2 FQNEAQ come from the germline V gene (reference sequence). CDR3 length equals 16 residues. CDR3 amino acids: CASSSTPGLHNNEQFF. CDR3 nucleotides: TGTGCCAGCAGCTCCACCCCGGGACTCCACAACAATGAGCAGTTCTTC.

Here the CDR3 reads CATNGPRGEAFF. The CDR3 bases are TGTGCCACCAACGGACCCCGCGGTGAAGCTTTCTTT. The chain employs TRBV15 and TRBJ1-1; D remains unclear. Germline CDR1 LNHNV, CDR2 YYDKDF (reference sequence). This CDR3 spans 12 amino acids. Trimming stripped 7 bases from V and 7 bases from J, with 13 bases between.

The V and J genes are TRBV2 and TRBJ2-1; 10 positions agree with TRBD2. CDR1 SNHLY and CDR2 FYNNEI come from the germline V gene. There are 19 residues in the CDR3. V lost 7 bases and J lost 5; bases outside the gene matches: 20. CDR3 DNA sequence: TGTGCCAGCACCCACCTGGGGCTAGCGGGGGCCGGTTTTGACAATGAGCAGTTCTTC. Translated, it gives CASTHLGLAGAGFDNEQFF.

V usage is TRBV2 and J usage is TRBJ2-7; 9 bases fit TRBD1. The V segment lost 3 bases and the J segment 5 bases; nucleotides outside the gene matches: 5. This CDR3 is 14 amino acids long. Germline values: CDR1 SNHLY, CDR2 FYNNEI. CDR3 sequence (DNA): TGTGCCAGCAGTGACCCGGGACAGGGCCACGAGCAGTACTTC. It yields the protein CASSDPGQGHEQYF.

Regarding this clone: Germline is not matched at one junction end, which may reflect a read error. The chain joins TRBV7-7 to TRBJ2-7, with D tentatively TRBD2 (6 bases). CDR3 length equals 14 residues. CDR1 is SSHAT and CDR2 is FNYEAQ in the germline V gene (reference sequence). The CDR3 here is CASSLAAGSYEQYF. CDR3 nucleotides: TGTGCTAGCAGCTTAGCGGCGGGCTCCTACGAGCAGTACTTC.